Presented here are 32 T cell receptor beta chains from one specimen sequenced in a study of metastatic and nonmetastatic thyroid tumors. TCRdb re-called clones via MiXCR from the PCR reads. The data show 30,000 to 35,000 clones, 25% to 30% seen once. No treatment had been given to any patient before thyroid surgery. Sequenced material: blood. The receptors come from a female donor with papillary thyroid cancer or a benign thyroid nodule (not recorded which). Some clones in this sample may be carry-over from other donors' samples.

Comments on this clone: Relative to the germline gene, one junction end is altered; a read error may explain this. The chain couples TRBV11-3 to TRBJ2-5; TRBD2 might be the D (5 bases). Germline V gene data show CDR1 as SGHNT and CDR2 as YENEEA. The CDR3 covers 17 residues. The CDR3 reads CASSLDYGGPNQETQYF. CDR3 DNA: TGCGCCAGCAGCTTAGATTATGGCGGGCCGAACCAAGAGACCCAGTACTTC.

As for this clone: At one of its ends the junction is not consistent with the germline gene, which may arise from a read error. The rearrangement uses TRBV28 and TRBJ2-1, with D unclear. CDR1 and CDR2 (germline): MDHEN, SYDVKM. The CDR3 spans 10 residues. CDR3 in amino acids: CASRQSEKFF. In DNA form, the CDR3 reads TGTGCCAGCAGACAAAGTGAGAAGTTCTTC. The whole variable domain, filled in from reference TRBV28 and TRBJ2-1, reads DVKVTQSSRYLVKRTGEKVFLECVQDMDHENMFWYRQDPGLGLRLIYFSYDVKMKEKGDIPEGYSVSREKKERFSLILESASTNQTSMYLCASRQSEKFFGPGTRLTVL.

The chain is built from TRBV6-2 or TRBV6-3 and TRBJ2-7, with TRBD2 matching 9 bases. J lost 1 base, V lost 5 bases, and 12 bases had no gene match. There are 17 residues in the CDR3. Germline CDR1 and CDR2: MNHEY and SVGEGT. The CDR3 DNA reads as TGTGCCAGCAGTCGTGCGGGCCCGACTAGCGGATCCTACGAGCAGTACTTC. It yields the protein CASSRAGPTSGSYEQYF.

This clone is termed medium-sized (0.01 to 0.1%). V usage is TRBV6-1 and J usage is TRBJ1-2; D is ambiguous. V was shortened by 6 bases and J by 1 base, with 21 bases between the two germline ends. Per the germline V gene, CDR1 is MNHNS and CDR2 is SASEGT. CDR3 size: 17 residues. The CDR3 here is CASSLGLQRRINYGYTF. DNA of the CDR3: TGTGCCAGCAGCCTCGGACTTCAAAGGCGGATTAACTATGGCTACACCTTC.

This clone was seen repeatedly, ten times or more. The chain is built from TRBV2 and TRBJ1-4, with D perhaps TRBD1 (5 bases). The CDR3 consists of 14 residues. CDR1 is SNHLY, CDR2 FYNNEI, per germline. With 8 bases removed from V and 5 bases from J, the gap between germline ends came to 15 bases. CDR3 sequence reads: CASGARAGNEKLFF. The CDR3 DNA follows: TGTGCCAGCGGAGCAAGAGCAGGGAATGAAAAACTGTTTTTT.

The chain links TRBV5-1 to TRBJ2-4; no firm D call. This CDR3 comprises 16 residues. Trimming removed 0 bases at V and 9 bases at J, with 19 bases between. The V gene's germline CDR1 is SGHRS and CDR2 YFSETQ. For the CDR3, the DNA is TGCGCCAGCAGCTTGGATGCTGTCCCCACTGGCGTCATTCAGTACTTC. This codes for CASSLDAVPTGVIQYF.

In its sample, this clone was seen many times. The chain has TRBV11-2 and TRBJ1-1; unclear D gene. Per the germline V gene, CDR1 is SGHAT and CDR2 is FQNNGV. V was clipped by 3 bases and J by 5 bases, with 13 bases between them. The CDR3 has 14 residues. CDR3 in amino acids: CASSFPLNGTEAFF. The CDR3 DNA is TGTGCCAGCAGCTTCCCCTTAAATGGGACTGAAGCTTTCTTT.

The sample holds many counts of this clone. The chain joins TRBV27 to TRBJ2-5; 7 bases agree with TRBD2. V shed 8 bases and J 1 base; nucleotides not matched to a gene: 4. The CDR3 is 13 amino acids. Germline CDR1 is MNHEY and CDR2 is SMNVEV (reference sequence). The CDR3 coding sequence is TGTGCCAGCTCAGGGAGGGCCCAAGAGACCCAGTACTTC. Its translation is CASSGRAQETQYF.

This chain's CDR3 is CAWRGSQGLSNQPQHF. The CDR3 nucleotides are TGTGCCTGGAGAGGTTCGCAGGGCCTGAGTAATCAGCCCCAGCATTTT. The chain recombines TRBV30 with TRBJ1-5; TRBD1 might be the D (5 bases). Trimming left V 3 bases short and J 4 bases short, with 19 bases between. The germline V gene has CDR1 GTSNPN and CDR2 SVGIG (reference sequence). This CDR3 has 16 amino acids. The full variable domain, with the rest looked up from reference TRBV30 and TRBJ1-5, is SQTIHQWPATLVQPVGSPLSLECTVEGTSNPNLYWYRQAAGRGLQLLFYSVGIGQISSEVPQNLSASRPQDRQFILSSKKLLLSDSGFYLCAWRGSQGLSNQPQHFGDGTRLSIL.

This clone was counted ten times or more. J is TRBJ2-1 and V is TRBV4-2, with 8 bases that match TRBD2. Germline V CDR1 and CDR2: LGHNA, YNFKEQ. V dropped 0 bases and J dropped 6; count of bases not matched to a gene: 7. CDR3 length: 16 amino acids. The CDR3 reads CASSQEDGGAANEQFF. CDR3 nucleotides: TGTGCCAGCAGCCAAGAGGACGGGGGGGCAGCCAATGAGCAGTTCTTC.

This clone was recorded many times. The chain carries TRBV27 and TRBJ1-2; 7 bases match TRBD1. V was pared by 7 bases and J by 2 bases, with 4 bases of the junction left unmatched. CDR1 is MNHEY, CDR2 SMNVEV, per germline (reference sequence). This CDR3 region has 13 residues. CDR3 sequence (DNA): TGTGCCAGCAAGGTAGGGGGCAACTATGGCTACACCTTC. Its protein product is CASKVGGNYGYTF.

In its sample, this clone was seen a few times. V is TRBV2 and J is TRBJ2-3; 10 positions match TRBD2. V trimming: 5 bases; J trimming: 2 bases; junction bases outside the gene matches: 4. Germline loops: CDR1 SNHLY, CDR2 FYNNEI. The CDR3 length is 15 residues. The chain's CDR3 is CASSSSGSSTDTQYF. CDR3 bases: TGTGCCAGCAGTTCTAGCGGGAGCTCCACAGATACGCAGTATTTT.

With respect to this clone: One end of the junction varies from germline; a read error may be responsible. The chain links TRBV10-1 to TRBJ2-3; D is unresolved. Germline V CDR1 and CDR2: WNHNN, SYGVQD (reference sequence). This CDR3 is 13 amino acids long. CDR3 bases: TGCGCCAGAAGTGAACGGAACACAGATACGCAGTTTTTT. Amino acid sequence: CARSERNTDTQFF.

At least ten counts were recorded for this clone. V and J are TRBV20-1 and TRBJ2-4; D is ambiguous. The V and J ends lost 3 bases and 0 bases respectively, with 6 bases between them. Germline CDR1 reads DFQATT; CDR2 reads SNEGSKA (reference sequence). CDR3 length: 13 amino acids. CDR3 loop: CSASSGAKNIQYF. CDR3 DNA sequence: TGCAGTGCTAGTTCGGGAGCCAAAAACATTCAGTACTTC.

This clone is judged medium-sized (0.01 to 0.1%). The V gene is TRBV6-6, the J gene TRBJ2-1; D could derive from TRBD1 or TRBD2 (5 bases each). CDR3 length equals 16 residues. Germline V gene data show CDR1 as MNHNY and CDR2 as SVGAGI (reference sequence). Trimming cost V 1 base and J 6 bases, with 16 bases left between them. The CDR3 spells CASSYFPKVRGNEQFF. DNA for the CDR3: TGTGCCAGCAGTTACTTCCCGAAGGTGAGGGGCAATGAGCAGTTCTTC.

The chain recombines TRBV6-5 with TRBJ2-5; D gene ambiguous. The CDR3 is made up of 15 amino acids. Germline CDR1 is MNHEY and CDR2 is SVGAGI. The germline V and J ends were trimmed by 4 bases and 5 bases, with 17 bases remaining between them. CDR3 loop: CASSSPQRLRETQYF. CDR3 in DNA: TGTGCCAGCAGTTCGCCCCAGCGTCTCCGGGAGACCCAGTACTTC.

The table lists this clone with many counts. The chain employs TRBV19 and TRBJ2-7; D gene ambiguous. This CDR3 has 13 residues. V was trimmed by 0 bases and J by 3 bases, leaving 6 bases between them. Looked up from germline, CDR1 is LNHDA and CDR2 is SQIVND (reference sequence). The CDR3 spells CASSIDLGYEQYF. Here the CDR3 DNA reads TGTGCCAGTAGTATAGATCTGGGCTACGAGCAGTACTTC.

This clone was seen at least ten times. This sequence joins TRBV5-1 and TRBJ2-5, with D uncertain. The ends were cut back, 0 bases at V and 4 bases at J, with 7 bases in the middle. Germline CDR1 is SGHRS and CDR2 is YFSETQ. The CDR3 length is 13 residues. The CDR3 is CASSLESGETQYF. The CDR3 DNA is TGCGCCAGCAGCTTGGAGAGTGGAGAGACCCAGTACTTC.

In regard to this clone: The conserved phenylalanine or tryptophan is not found at the CDR3 terminus, so this likely reflects a read error. This rearrangement joins TRBV7-2 to TRBJ2-3; D is unresolved. The germline gives CDR1 SGHTA, CDR2 FQGNSA. The CDR3 sequence is 11 residues long. The CDR3 here is CASRDTDTQYL. CDR3 bases: TGTGCCAGCAGGGATACAGATACACAGTATTTG.

The gene calls are TRBV27 and TRBJ2-1; 10 positions agree with TRBD2. Germline CDR1 MNHEY, CDR2 SMNVEV (reference sequence). The length of the CDR3 is 16 residues. With V trimmed by 6 bases and J by 4 bases, 9 bases remained unmatched. The CDR3, as DNA: TGTGCCAGCAGCCCTATAGCGGGAGGAGCGTACAATGAGCAGTTCTTC. It is translated as CASSPIAGGAYNEQFF.

In its sample, this clone was seen many times. The rearrangement uses TRBV28 and TRBJ2-6, with D perhaps given as TRBD1 or TRBD2 (6 bases each). Looked up from germline, CDR1 is MDHEN and CDR2 is SYDVKM. Trimming removed 2 bases from V and 4 bases from J, with 9 bases in between. This CDR3 contains 15 residues. Here the CDR3 reads CASSLTGAGANVLTF. CDR3 DNA sequence: TGTGCCAGCAGTTTAACGGGGGCAGGGGCCAACGTCCTGACTTTC.

The chain employs TRBV24-1 and TRBJ2-2, with D perhaps matching TRBD1 (7 bases). The CDR3 contains 14 residues. Germline lookup yields CDR1 KGHDR and CDR2 SFDVKD. V lost 7 bases and J lost 5, with 13 bases in between. CDR3 sequence reads: CATRDREETGELFF. Written as DNA, the CDR3 is TGTGCCACCAGAGACAGGGAGGAAACCGGGGAGCTGTTTTTT.

This clone was counted at least ten times. J is TRBJ2-1 and V is TRBV20-1; a weak D match, TRBD1 (6 bases). CDR1 is DFQATT, CDR2 SNEGSKA, per germline (reference sequence). The ends were cut back, 0 bases at V and 4 bases at J, with 16 bases in the middle. CDR3 length: 16 residues. The CDR3 region is CSARDPRTEKYNEQFF. The CDR3 DNA reads as TGCAGTGCTAGAGATCCCAGGACAGAAAAATACAATGAGCAGTTCTTC.

The V and J genes are TRBV12-3 or TRBV12-4 and TRBJ2-4, with a tentative D call TRBD2 (5 bases). V lost 5 bases, J lost 10 bases, and 15 bases lay in between. The CDR3 totals 13 residues. The CDR3 spells CASSPIGLKIQYF. For the CDR3, the DNA is TGTGCCAGCAGTCCGATAGGACTGAAGATTCAGTACTTC.

This clone was counted ten times or more. Other DNA sequences of this sample code for an identical CDR3. The chain combines TRBV30 with TRBJ2-2; TRBD2 agrees at 11 bases. The CDR3 length is 15 residues. The V gene end was trimmed by 2 bases and the J gene end by 5 bases; junction bases not matched to a gene: 4. Germline V lookup: CDR1 GTSNPN, CDR2 SVGIG (reference sequence). The CDR3, as DNA: TGTGCCTGGAGTAAAACTAGCGGGGGTACCGGGGAGCTGTTTTTT. It yields the protein CAWSKTSGGTGELFF.

V is TRBV28 and J is TRBJ2-7; the D is unclear. This CDR3 comprises 14 residues. The germline V gene encodes CDR1 MDHEN and CDR2 SYDVKM. V gave up 6 bases and J gave up 1 base, with 13 bases separating them. This CDR3 is CASSFPTASYEQYF. The CDR3 bases are TGTGCCAGCAGCTTTCCCACTGCATCCTACGAGCAGTACTTC.

This clone was seen a handful of times. The J gene is TRBJ2-3, the V gene TRBV6-2 or TRBV6-3, with D maybe TRBD2 (6 bases). The CDR3 is made up of 14 amino acids. Germline V gene sequence: CDR1 MNHEY, CDR2 SVGEGT. Trimming took off 3 bases at V and 7 bases at J, with 14 bases between the two ends. The CDR3 nucleotides read TGTGCCAGCAGTTATCCCGGGAGAGACTATACGCAGTATTTT. It specifies CASSYPGRDYTQYF.

This clone was counted ten times or more. The chain couples TRBV19 to TRBJ1-3, with D possibly being TRBD1 (6 bases). The CDR3 is made up of 17 amino acids. The V gene's germline CDR1 is LNHDA and CDR2 SQIVND (reference sequence). Trimming took 2 bases from V and 0 from J, leaving 14 bases between them. The CDR3, as DNA: TGTGCCAGTAGTATAAGTCCAGGGGCGATCTCTGGAAACACCATATATTTT. This sequence encodes CASSISPGAISGNTIYF.

In its sample, this clone was seen many times. This chain connects TRBV12-3 or TRBV12-4 to TRBJ2-1; D unclear. This CDR3 has 13 amino acids. Trimming removed 3 bases at V and 7 bases at J, with 10 bases between. The CDR3 nucleotides are TGTGCCAGCAGTTTCGGGCGGAGAAATGAGCAGTTCTTC. It is translated as CASSFGRRNEQFF.

The count of this clone is one. Compared with germline, one end of the junction differs, possibly owing to a read error. The chain couples TRBV20-1 to TRBJ2-5; 13 bases map to TRBD2. The germline gives CDR1 DFQATT, CDR2 SNEGSKA (reference sequence). The CDR3 covers 15 residues. The CDR3 reads CSSRAPLAGGETQYF. The CDR3 DNA sequence: TGCAGTTCTAGAGCACCACTAGCGGGGGGGGAGACCCAGTACTTC.

This clone was seen repeatedly, ten times or more. The chain links TRBV20-1 to TRBJ1-2, with 7 positions matching TRBD1. V lost 6 bases and J lost 7; bases outside the gene matches: 8. The CDR3 runs 12 residues. Germline V gene lookup returns CDR1 DFQATT and CDR2 SNEGSKA (reference sequence). The CDR3 DNA reads as TGCAGTGCCAGAAGGACAGGCTCTGGCTACACCTTC. Its protein product is CSARRTGSGYTF.

This chain uses TRBV6-1 with TRBJ2-3, with no clear D. V was trimmed by 6 bases and J by 6 bases, leaving 16 bases between them. There are 14 residues in the CDR3. Germline values: CDR1 MNHNS, CDR2 SASEGT. CDR3 in DNA: TGTGCCAGCAGCAGGTCAAGGAAGATCGATACGCAGTATTTT. This translates into CASSRSRKIDTQYF.